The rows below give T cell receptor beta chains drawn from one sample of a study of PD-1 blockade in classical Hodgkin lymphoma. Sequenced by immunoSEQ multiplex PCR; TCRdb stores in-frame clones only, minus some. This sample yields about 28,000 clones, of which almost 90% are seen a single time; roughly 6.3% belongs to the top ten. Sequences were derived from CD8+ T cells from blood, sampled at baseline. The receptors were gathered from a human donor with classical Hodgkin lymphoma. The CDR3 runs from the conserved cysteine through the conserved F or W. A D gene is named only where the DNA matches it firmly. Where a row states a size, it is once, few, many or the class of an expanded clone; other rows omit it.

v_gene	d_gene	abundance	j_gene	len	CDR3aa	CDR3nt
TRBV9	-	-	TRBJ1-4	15	CASSVGGSTNEKLFF	TGTGCCAGCAGCGTAGGAGGGTCAACTAATGAAAAACTGTTTTTT
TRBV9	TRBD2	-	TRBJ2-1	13	CASQGLAYNEQFF	TGTGCCAGCCAGGGACTAGCATACAATGAGCAGTTCTTC
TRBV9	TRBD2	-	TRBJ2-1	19	CASSGRTSGRGKYGNEQFF	TGTGCCAGCAGCGGGAGGACTAGCGGGAGGGGCAAGTACGGCAATGAGCAGTTCTTC
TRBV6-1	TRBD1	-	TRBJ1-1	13	CASKDRAWTEAFF	TGTGCCAGCAAGGACAGGGCTTGGACTGAAGCTTTCTTT
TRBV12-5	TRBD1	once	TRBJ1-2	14	CASDQGARNYGYTF	TGTGCTAGTGATCAGGGGGCCAGGAACTATGGCTACACCTTC
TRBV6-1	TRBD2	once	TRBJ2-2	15	CASIQWLAGAGELFF	TGTGCCAGCATCCAGTGGCTAGCGGGAGCCGGGGAGCTGTTTTTT
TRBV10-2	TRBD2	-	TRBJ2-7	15	CASRTGTSGLYEQYF	TGCGCCAGCAGAACAGGGACTAGCGGGCTTTACGAGCAGTACTTC
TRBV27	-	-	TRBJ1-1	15	CASSLSPTGNTEAFF	TGTGCCAGCAGTTTATCTCCTACAGGGAACACTGAAGCTTTCTTT
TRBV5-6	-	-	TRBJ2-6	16	CASSPRRGSGANVLTF	TGTGCCAGCAGCCCCCGGAGGGGGTCCGGGGCCAACGTCCTGACTTTC
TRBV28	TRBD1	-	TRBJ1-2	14	CASSPRDSNYGYTF	TGTGCCAGCAGTCCACGGGACAGCAACTATGGCTACACCTTC
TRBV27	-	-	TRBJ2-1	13	CASSLWGDNEQFF	TGTGCCAGCAGTTTATGGGGGGACAATGAGCAGTTCTTC
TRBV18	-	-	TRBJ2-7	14	CASSPWDFPYEQYF	TGTGCCAGCTCACCTTGGGACTTCCCTTACGAGCAGTACTTC
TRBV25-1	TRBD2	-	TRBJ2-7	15	CASSSTSGSPYEQYF	TGTGCCAGCAGTTCAACTAGCGGGAGCCCCTACGAGCAGTACTTC
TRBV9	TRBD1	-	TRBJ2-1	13	CASSVGDRGEQFF	TGTGCCAGCAGCGTAGGGGACAGGGGTGAGCAGTTCTTC
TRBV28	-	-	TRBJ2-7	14	CASSGRTGIYEQYF	TGTGCCAGCAGTGGGAGGACGGGGATCTACGAGCAGTACTTC
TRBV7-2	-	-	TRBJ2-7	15	CASSLVPRGSYEQYF	TGTGCCAGCAGCTTAGTCCCTCGCGGCTCCTACGAGCAGTACTTC
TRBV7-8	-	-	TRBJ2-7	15	CASSGPGLGAYEQYF	TGTGCCAGCAGCGGACCGGGACTGGGAGCCTACGAGCAGTACTTC
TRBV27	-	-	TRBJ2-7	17	CASKRGTAASVTDEQYF	TGTGCCAGCAAGAGGGGCACCGCCGCGTCCGTCACGGACGAGCAGTACTTC
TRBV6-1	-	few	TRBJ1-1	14	CASSDLGMNTEAFF	TGTGCCAGCAGTGATTTGGGTATGAACACTGAAGCTTTCTTT
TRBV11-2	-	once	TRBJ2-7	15	CASSLALPSSYEQYF	TGTGCCAGCAGCTTAGCCCTCCCCAGCTCCTACGAGCAGTACTTC
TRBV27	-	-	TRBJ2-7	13	CASSFGDGYEQYF	TGTGCCAGCAGTTTCGGGGACGGCTACGAGCAGTACTTC
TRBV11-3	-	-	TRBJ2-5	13	CASSDGTSETQYF	TGTGCCAGCAGTGATGGGACATCTGAGACCCAGTACTTC
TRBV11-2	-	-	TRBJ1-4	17	CASSFEGRLATNEKLFF	TGTGCCAGCAGCTTTGAGGGTAGGCTTGCAACTAATGAAAAACTGTTTTTT
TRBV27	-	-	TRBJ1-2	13	CASSFGQGYGYTF	TGTGCCAGCAGTTTTGGGCAGGGATATGGCTACACCTTC
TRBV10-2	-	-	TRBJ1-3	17	CASRGDRLTSSGNTIYF	TGCGCCAGCAGGGGGGACCGACTGACAAGCTCTGGAAACACCATATATTTT
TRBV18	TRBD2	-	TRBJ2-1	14	CASQTSGGHNEQFF	TGTGCCAGTCAGACTAGCGGGGGACACAATGAGCAGTTCTTC
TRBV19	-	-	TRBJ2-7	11	CASTKAGEQYF	TGTGCCAGTACCAAGGCAGGCGAGCAGTACTTC